The T cell receptor (beta chain) described here comes from a study of T cell responses to AZD1222 COVID-19 vaccine. There are 13 residues in the CDR3. Germline loops: CDR1 LGHDT, CDR2 YNNKEL (reference sequence). The germline V and J ends were trimmed by 6 bases and 3 bases, with 10 bases remaining between them. Clones were read by immunoSEQ multiplex PCR, and TCRdb kept only the in-frame ones, dropping some. The data contain 100,000 to 150,000 clones, over 80% of them seen just once; the ten biggest clones take up under 7%. The V call is TRBV3-1 (or the pseudogene TRBV3-2), the J call TRBJ2-3; D remains unclear. The TCR sequence derives from an adult in good health. Specimen: peripheral blood, collected on day 0 of AZD1222 vaccination. The CDR3: CASSQRGTDTQYF. Written as DNA, the CDR3 is TGTGCCAGCAGTCAGCGCGGAACAGATACGCAGTATTTT.